One and the same sample provided the 5 T cell receptor beta chains below, sequenced in a study of OX40 agonist ivuxolimab in advanced cancers. Assay used: immunoSEQ multiplex PCR; TCRdb lists only in-frame clones, some missing. The table includes under 85,000 clones, 75% to 90% detected once. The source was CD4+ or CD8+ T cells sorted from blood, collected in a trial of the OX40 agonist ivuxolimab. These receptors were obtained from an adult with an advanced solid tumor such as melanoma, head and neck, liver or kidney cancer.

The V and J genes are TRBV6-1 and TRBJ2-7; 11 bases are shared with TRBD1. V gave up 4 bases and J gave up 1 base; unmatched junction bases: 3. CDR3 length: 15 amino acids. The germline V gene encodes CDR1 MNHNS and CDR2 SASEGT. The CDR3 DNA sequence: TGTGCCAGCAGTGCGGGGACAGGGGGTTCCTACGAGCAGTACTTC. It yields the protein CASSAGTGGSYEQYF.

This clone was observed a single time. The gene calls are TRBV30 and TRBJ2-1; no firm D call. Trimming removed 0 bases from V and 6 bases from J, with 9 bases in between. CDR1 is GTSNPN, CDR2 SVGIG, per germline (reference sequence). CDR3 length: 13 amino acids. The CDR3, as DNA: TGTGCCTGGAGTGTAGACGACCTCAATGAGCAGTTCTTC. This encodes CAWSVDDLNEQFF.

The genes are TRBV5-1 and TRBJ1-4; D gene uncertain. Trimming pared 3 bases from V and 2 bases from J, leaving 11 bases between. The CDR3 is 15 residues long. The germline V gene has CDR1 SGHRS and CDR2 YFSETQ. Here the CDR3 reads CASSSDPGTNEKLFF. CDR3 nucleotides: TGCGCCAGCAGCTCCGACCCGGGCACTAATGAAAAACTGTTTTTT.

The rearrangement joins TRBV7-3 to TRBJ2-5; no firm D call. The V gene lost 2 bases and the J gene lost 4 bases, with 8 bases spanning the gap. CDR1 SGHTA and CDR2 FQGTGA come from the germline V gene. The CDR3 has 13 residues. CDR3 loop: CASSLRYRETQYF. The DNA of the CDR3 is TGTGCCAGCAGCTTACGATATCGAGAGACCCAGTACTTC.

The chain carries TRBV7-2 and TRBJ1-3; 7 positions match TRBD1. With 5 bases clipped from V and 2 bases from J, the junction kept 6 bases outside the gene matches. The CDR3 covers 15 residues. Per the germline V gene, CDR1 is SGHTA and CDR2 is FQGNSA. CDR3 residues: CASSQTGLAGNTIYF. In nucleotides, the CDR3 is TGTGCCAGCAGCCAGACAGGGCTCGCTGGAAACACCATATATTTT. The full variable domain, with the rest looked up from reference TRBV7-2 and TRBJ1-3, is GAGVSQSPSNKVTEKGKDVELRCDPISGHTALYWYRQSLGQGLEFLIYFQGNSAPDKSGLPSDRFSAERTGGSVSTLTIQRTQQEDSAVYLCASSQTGLAGNTIYFGEGSWLTVV.